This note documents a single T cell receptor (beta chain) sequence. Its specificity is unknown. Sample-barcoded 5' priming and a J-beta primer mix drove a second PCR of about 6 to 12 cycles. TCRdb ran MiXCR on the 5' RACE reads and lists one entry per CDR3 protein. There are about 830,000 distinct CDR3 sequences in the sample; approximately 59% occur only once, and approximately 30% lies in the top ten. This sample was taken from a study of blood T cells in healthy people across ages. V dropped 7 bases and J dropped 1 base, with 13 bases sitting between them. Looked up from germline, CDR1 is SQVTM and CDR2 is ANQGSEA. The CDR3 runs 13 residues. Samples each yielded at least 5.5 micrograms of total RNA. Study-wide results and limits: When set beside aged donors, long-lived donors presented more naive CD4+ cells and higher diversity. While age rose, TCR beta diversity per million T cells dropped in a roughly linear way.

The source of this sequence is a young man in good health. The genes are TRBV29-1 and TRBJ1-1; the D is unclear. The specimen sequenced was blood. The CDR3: CSAGLGGNTEAFF. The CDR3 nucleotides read TGCAGCGCCGGGTTGGGCGGGAACACTGAAGCTTTCTTT.